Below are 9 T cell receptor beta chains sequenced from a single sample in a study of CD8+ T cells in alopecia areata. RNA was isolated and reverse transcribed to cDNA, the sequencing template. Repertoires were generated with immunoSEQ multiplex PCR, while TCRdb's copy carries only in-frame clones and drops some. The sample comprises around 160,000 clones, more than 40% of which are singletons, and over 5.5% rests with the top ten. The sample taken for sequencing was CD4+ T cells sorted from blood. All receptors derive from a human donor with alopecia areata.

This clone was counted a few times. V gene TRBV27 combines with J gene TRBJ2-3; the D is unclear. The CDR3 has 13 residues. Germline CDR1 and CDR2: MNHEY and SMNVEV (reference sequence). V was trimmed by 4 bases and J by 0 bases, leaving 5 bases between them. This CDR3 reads CASSSYSTDTQYF. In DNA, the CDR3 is TGTGCCAGCAGTTCATACAGCACAGATACGCAGTATTTT.

The CDR3 spells CASSGMLEQFF. In nucleotides, the CDR3 is TGCGCCAGCAGCGGGATGCTAGAGCAGTTCTTC. The V gene is TRBV5-1, the J gene TRBJ2-1; no firm D call. Per germline, CDR1 SGHRS and CDR2 YFSETQ. The CDR3 runs 11 residues. Trimming removed 4 bases at V and 10 bases at J, with 9 bases between. Combining the CDR3 with reference TRBV5-1 and TRBJ2-1 gives the whole variable domain KAGVTQTPRYLIKTRGQQVTLSCSPISGHRSVSWYQQTPGQGLQFLFEYFSETQRNKGNFPGRFSGRQFSNSRSEMNVSTLELGDSALYLCASSGMLEQFFGPGTRLTVL.

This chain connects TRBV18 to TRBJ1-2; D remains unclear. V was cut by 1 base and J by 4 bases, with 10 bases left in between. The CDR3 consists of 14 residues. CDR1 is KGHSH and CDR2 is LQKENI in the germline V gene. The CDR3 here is CASSPQHSAYGYTF. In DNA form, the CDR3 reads TGTGCCAGCTCACCACAGCACAGCGCCTATGGCTACACCTTC.

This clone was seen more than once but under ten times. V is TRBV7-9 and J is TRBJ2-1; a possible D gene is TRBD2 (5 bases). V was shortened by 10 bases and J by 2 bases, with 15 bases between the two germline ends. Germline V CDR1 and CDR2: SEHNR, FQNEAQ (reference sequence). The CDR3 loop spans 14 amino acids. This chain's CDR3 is CAIISGGPYNEQFF. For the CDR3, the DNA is TGTGCCATAATAAGCGGAGGACCCTACAATGAGCAGTTCTTC. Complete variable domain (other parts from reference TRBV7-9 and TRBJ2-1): DTGVSQNPRHKITKRGQNVTFRCDPISEHNRLYWYRQTLGQGPEFLTYFQNEAQLEKSRLLSDRFSAERPKGSFSTLEIQRTEQGDSAMYLCAIISGGPYNEQFFGPGTRLTVL.

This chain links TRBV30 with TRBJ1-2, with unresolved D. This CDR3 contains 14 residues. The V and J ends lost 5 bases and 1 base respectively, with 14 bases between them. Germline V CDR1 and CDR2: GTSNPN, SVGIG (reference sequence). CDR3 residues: CAWGTIRINYGYTF. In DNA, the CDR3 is TGTGCCTGGGGAACGATACGGATTAACTATGGCTACACCTTC.

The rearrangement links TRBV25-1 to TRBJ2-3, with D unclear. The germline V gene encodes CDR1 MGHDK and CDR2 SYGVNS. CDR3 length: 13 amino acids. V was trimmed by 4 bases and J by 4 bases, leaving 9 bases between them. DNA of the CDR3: TGTGCCAGCAGTGCCCTAAGTCCAGATACGCAGTATTTT. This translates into CASSALSPDTQYF.

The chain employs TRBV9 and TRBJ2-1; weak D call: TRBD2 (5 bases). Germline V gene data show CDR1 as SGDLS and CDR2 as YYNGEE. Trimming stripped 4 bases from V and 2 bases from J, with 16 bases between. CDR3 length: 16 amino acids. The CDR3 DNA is TGTGCCAGCAGCCCCCGGAGCAGCGGAGCCTACAATGAGCAGTTCTTC. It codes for CASSPRSSGAYNEQFF.

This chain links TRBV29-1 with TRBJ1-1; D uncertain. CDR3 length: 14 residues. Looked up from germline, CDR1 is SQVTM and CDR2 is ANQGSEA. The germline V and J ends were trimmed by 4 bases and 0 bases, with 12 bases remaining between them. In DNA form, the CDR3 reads TGCAGCGTTGTCCGGGGAGGAGTGAACACTGAAGCTTTCTTT. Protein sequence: CSVVRGGVNTEAFF. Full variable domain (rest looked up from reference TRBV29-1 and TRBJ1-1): SAVISQKPSRDICQRGTSLTIQCQVDSQVTMMFWYRQQPGQSLTLIATANQGSEATYESGFVIDKFPISRPNLTFSTLTVSNMSPEDSSIYLCSVVRGGVNTEAFFGQGTRLTVV.

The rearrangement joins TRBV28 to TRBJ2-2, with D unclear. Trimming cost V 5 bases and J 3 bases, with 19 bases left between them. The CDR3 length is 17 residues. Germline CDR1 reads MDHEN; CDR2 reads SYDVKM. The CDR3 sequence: CASSTPLGSGHTGELFF. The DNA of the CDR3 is TGTGCCAGCAGTACTCCCCTCGGAAGTGGGCACACCGGGGAGCTGTTTTTT.